This TCR beta chain is drawn from a study of blood T cell repertoires in COVID-19. As for the study in general: Acute-phase and convalescent COVID-19 samples originated in the United States, Italy and Spain.

The data were produced by immunoSEQ multiplex PCR, yet TCRdb's version contains in-frame clones alone and is incomplete. The top ten clones hold roughly 8.6% of a sample with under 250,000 clones, around four fifths of them seen once. CDR3 size: 21 residues. Germline CDR1 is SGHRS and CDR2 is YFSETQ. J gave up 3 bases and V 1 base, and 20 bases lay outside the gene matches. The J gene is TRBJ2-2, the V gene TRBV5-1, with 8 bases identical to TRBD1. This sequence originates from a man aged 35 to 55 with active or convalescent COVID-19. Sequenced material: peripheral blood. CDR3 sequence reads: CASSLPHPDRARRRDTGELFF. DNA for the CDR3: TGCGCCAGCAGCTTGCCCCACCCGGACAGGGCGCGAAGACGGGACACCGGGGAGCTGTTTTTT.